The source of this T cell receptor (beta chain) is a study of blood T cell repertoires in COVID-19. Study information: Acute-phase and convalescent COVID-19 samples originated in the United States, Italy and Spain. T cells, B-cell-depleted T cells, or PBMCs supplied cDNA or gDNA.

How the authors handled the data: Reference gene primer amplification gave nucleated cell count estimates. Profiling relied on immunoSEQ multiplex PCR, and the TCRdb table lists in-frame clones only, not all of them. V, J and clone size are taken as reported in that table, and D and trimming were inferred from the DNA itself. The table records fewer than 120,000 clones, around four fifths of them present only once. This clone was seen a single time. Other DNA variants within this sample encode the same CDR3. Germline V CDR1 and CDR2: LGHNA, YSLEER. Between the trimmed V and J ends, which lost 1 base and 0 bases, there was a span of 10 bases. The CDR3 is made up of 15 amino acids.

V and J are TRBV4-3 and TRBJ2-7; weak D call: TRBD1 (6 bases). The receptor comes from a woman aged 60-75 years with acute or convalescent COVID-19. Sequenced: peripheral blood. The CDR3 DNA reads TGCGCCAGCAGCCAAGGCGCAGGGGTCTCCTACGAGCAGTACTTC. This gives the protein CASSQGAGVSYEQYF.